This record looks at one T cell receptor (beta chain) sequence and its context. These data originate in a study of cytotoxic CD8 clonotypes in ibrutinib-treated CLL. The wider study: Partial responders around 24, complete 2; approximately twelve progressed and some 15 stayed in remission by median roughly 70 months.

Sequencing used immunoSEQ multiplex PCR; TCRdb keeps in-frame clones, though not all of them. The sample lists approximately 90,000 clones, roughly four fifths seen once, with approximately 25% in the top ten. V lost 7 bases and J lost 5, with 15 bases in between. Germline CDR1 reads SGHDT; CDR2 reads YYEEEE. This CDR3 contains 13 residues. The genes are TRBV5-6 and TRBJ2-5, with a weak D call TRBD1 (6 bases). The receptor's source is a human donor with chronic lymphocytic leukemia. Sequenced here: PBMCs, sampled after 24 months of ibrutinib treatment. CDR3 nucleotide sequence: TGTGCCAGCTTGGGCAGGGGCTATGAGACCCAGTACTTC. This codes for CASLGRGYETQYF.